These 10 T cell receptor beta chains were sequenced from one sample in a study of CD8 T cells in ankylosing spondylitis. Via MiXCR, TCRdb re-called the 5' RACE reads, giving one row per CDR3 protein. The table lists roughly 250,000 distinct CDR3 sequences, 8% to 11% of them singletons. The source material was blood, either unsorted or a sorted T cell fraction (not recorded which). These receptor sequences come from a male donor with ankylosing spondylitis or in good health (not recorded which).

This clonotype was recorded many times. The CDR3 spells CSARDRGTSVETQYF. DNA for the CDR3: TGCAGTGCTAGAGATCGCGGGACTAGCGTAGAGACCCAGTACTTC. The chain combines TRBV20-1 with TRBJ2-5, with 10 bases identical to TRBD2. V trimming: 0 bases; J trimming: 4 bases; junction bases outside the gene matches: 5. This CDR3 spans 15 amino acids. Germline V lookup: CDR1 DFQATT, CDR2 SNEGSKA (reference sequence).

This clonotype was found many times. The genes are TRBV11-2 and TRBJ2-7; D not certain. The CDR3 consists of 15 residues. Germline-derived CDR1 and CDR2 are SGHAT and FQNNGV. The V end lost 1 base, the J end lost 2 bases, and 12 bases lay between the germline ends. CDR3 in DNA: TGTGCCAGCAGCTTAGGACAACTCAAGACCTACGAGCAGTACTTC. Its translation: CASSLGQLKTYEQYF.

There are many counts of this clonotype. DNA of the CDR3: TGTGCCAGCAGCGCCGGGACAGGGGTTCCCATCAATGAGCAGTTCTTC. Amino acids: CASSAGTGVPINEQFF. The chain employs TRBV7-7 and TRBJ2-1, with 10 bases identical to TRBD1. Germline CDR1 is SSHAT and CDR2 is FNYEAQ (reference sequence). The CDR3 sequence is 16 residues long. The V segment lost 5 bases and the J segment 6 bases; nucleotides outside the gene matches: 10.

This clonotype was found many times. The rearrangement links TRBV5-1 to TRBJ2-3; D is perhaps TRBD1 (6 bases). V was clipped by 2 bases and J by 9 bases, with 13 bases between them. The CDR3 runs 13 residues. Germline V gene lookup returns CDR1 SGHRS and CDR2 YFSETQ. In nucleotides, the CDR3 is TGCGCCAGCAGCTTTGGAGCGGACAGCACGCAGTATTTT. Protein product: CASSFGADSTQYF.

This clonotype was observed many times. CDR3: CASSESGRAMNTEAFF. The CDR3 DNA reads TGTGCCAGCAGTGAATCGGGCAGAGCCATGAACACTGAAGCTTTCTTT. J is TRBJ1-1 and V is TRBV6-1; unclear D gene. The CDR3 is 16 amino acids. V shed 2 bases and J shed 0 bases, with 13 bases lying between them. Germline-derived CDR1 and CDR2 are MNHNS and SASEGT.

This clonotype was seen at least ten times. This chain joins TRBV10-3 and TRBJ2-1; tentatively, D is TRBD2 (5 bases). In germline, CDR1 is ENHRY, CDR2 SYGVKD. The V end lost 0 bases, the J end lost 4 bases, and 13 bases lay between the germline ends. The CDR3 totals 16 residues. CDR3 DNA sequence: TGTGCCATCAGTGAGTCTAAAAGCGGCGGATACAATGAGCAGTTCTTC. Translated, it gives CAISESKSGGYNEQFF.

This clonotype was seen many times. CDR3 DNA: TGTGCCTGTTCCCGGACCCCCCATGAAAAACTGTTTTTT. Translated: CACSRTPHEKLFF. V and J are TRBV30 and TRBJ1-4; D unclear. Germline loops: CDR1 GTSNPN, CDR2 SVGIG (reference sequence). V lost 6 bases to trimming and J lost 6 bases, with 14 bases between them. This CDR3 comprises 13 residues.

This clonotype turned up a few times. The gene calls are TRBV10-1 and TRBJ2-1; the match to TRBD2 covers 8 bases. With V trimmed by 0 bases and J by 5 bases, 6 bases remained unmatched. Germline CDR1 and CDR2: WNHNN and SYGVQD (reference sequence). The CDR3 has 16 residues. CDR3 sequence (DNA): TGCGCCAGCAGTGAGTCGATCGTCGGGGGGGACAATGAGCAGTTCTTC. This translates into CASSESIVGGDNEQFF.

V is TRBV6-5 and J is TRBJ2-4; D uncertain. Per the germline V gene, CDR1 is MNHEY and CDR2 is SVGAGI. The CDR3 is 14 residues long. Trimming removed 2 bases from V and 0 bases from J, with 5 bases in between. Here the CDR3 reads CASSYEIAKNIQYF. The CDR3 bases are TGTGCCAGCAGTTACGAGATAGCCAAAAACATTCAGTACTTC.

This clonotype appeared many times. This rearrangement joins TRBV10-3 to TRBJ2-1, with TRBD1 matching 7 bases. The CDR3 consists of 13 residues. Per the germline V gene, CDR1 is ENHRY and CDR2 is SYGVKD. The V segment lost 6 bases and the J segment 3 bases; nucleotides outside the gene matches: 2. In DNA form, the CDR3 reads TGTGCCATCAGCCGGGACAGCTACAATGAGCAGTTCTTC. Amino acids: CAISRDSYNEQFF.